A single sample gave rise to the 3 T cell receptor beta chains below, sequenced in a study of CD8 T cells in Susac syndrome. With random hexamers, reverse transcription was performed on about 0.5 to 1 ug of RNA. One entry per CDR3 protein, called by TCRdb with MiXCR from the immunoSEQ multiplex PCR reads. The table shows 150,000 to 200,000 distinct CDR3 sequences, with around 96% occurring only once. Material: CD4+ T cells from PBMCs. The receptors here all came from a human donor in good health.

CDR3 amino acids: CSARGYPFNQPQHF. The CDR3 DNA reads TGCAGTGCTAGAGGGTATCCGTTCAATCAGCCCCAGCATTTT. This chain connects TRBV20-1 to TRBJ1-5; D gene ambiguous. CDR3 length: 14 residues. Trimming left V 1 base short and J 3 bases short, with 10 bases between. Germline values: CDR1 DFQATT, CDR2 SNEGSKA (reference sequence).

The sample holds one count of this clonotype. The CDR3 DNA follows: TGTGCCAGCAGCTTAGCCCGACTAGCGGGGGGTTCAGGGGCCAACGTCCTGACTTTC. Its protein is CASSLARLAGGSGANVLTF. The V and J genes are TRBV7-8 and TRBJ2-6, with 13 bases aligning to TRBD2. The CDR3 length is 19 residues. With 0 bases clipped from V and 4 bases from J, the junction kept 6 bases outside the gene matches. Germline CDR1 reads SGHVS; CDR2 reads FQNEAQ.

CDR3 sequence reads: CSVAPGTANYGYTF. CDR3 in DNA: TGCAGCGTTGCCCCCGGGACAGCTAACTATGGCTACACCTTC. The gene calls are TRBV29-1 and TRBJ1-2; 7 nucleotides line up with TRBD1. Germline trimming cut 4 bases from V and 0 bases from J; bases unmatched to any gene: 5. The germline CDR1 and CDR2 sequences are SQVTM and ANQGSEA. This CDR3 comprises 14 residues.